The source of this TCR beta chain is a study of PD-1 blockade in classical Hodgkin lymphoma. Study background: Patients got intravenous nivolumab 3 mg/kg every 2 weeks.

Whole-study results and caveats: Repertoires differed for reasons still undefined, possibly disease activity or prior therapy. It was reported that newly diagnosed patients had less baseline TCR diversity than healthy donors. Among the patients, those starting nivolumab under 1 year after ASCT were excluded.

The time point denotes: cycle 4 day 1 (C4D1), after more than 5 weeks of nivolumab. After autologous stem cell transplantation all patients relapsed, and prior brentuximab vedotin exposure differed between cohorts. Regarding this clone: Its antigen is still unknown.

Sequencing was performed with immunoSEQ multiplex PCR; in TCRdb, only in-frame clones are kept and a portion is missing. The repertoire consists of 100,000 or so clones, with approximately 89% occurring once and the leading ten covering roughly 19%. V lost 8 bases to trimming and J lost 4 bases; unmatched junction nucleotides: 9. This CDR3 is built from 16 residues. Germline V gives CDR1 MNHEY, CDR2 SMNVEV (reference sequence). This clonotype was sampled from a human donor with classical Hodgkin lymphoma. The chain combines TRBV27 with TRBJ2-7; 15 nucleotides match TRBD2. This sample comprised peripheral blood mononuclear cells (PBMCs), obtained before the fourth cycle of nivolumab. The CDR3 DNA reads as TGTGCCAGCCGAGCCCCGGGACTAGCGGGAGGTTACGAGCAGTACTTC. This gives the protein CASRAPGLAGGYEQYF.